This T cell receptor (beta chain) came from a study of T cell responses to AZD1222 COVID-19 vaccine. Clones were sequenced by immunoSEQ multiplex PCR, and TCRdb holds only the in-frame ones, with some missing. The sample contains roughly 120,000 clones, 87% of which appear only once. Germline V gene sequence: CDR1 LNHNV, CDR2 YYDKDF (reference sequence). Unmatched junction bases numbered 12, after V lost 0 bases and J lost 5 bases. This CDR3 is built from 19 residues. The chain joins TRBV15 to TRBJ2-2, with 10 positions matching TRBD2. The material sequenced was peripheral blood, taken on day 0 of AZD1222 vaccination. The clonotype comes from an adult in good health. CDR3 DNA: TGTGCCACCAGCAGAGATTCGGGGAGGGGACTAGCGCGGACCGGGGAGCTGTTTTTT. This sequence encodes CATSRDSGRGLARTGELFF. Using reference TRBV15 and TRBJ2-2 for the parts outside the CDR3, the full variable domain is DAMVIQNPRYQVTQFGKPVTLSCSQTLNHNVMYWYQQKSSQAPKLLFHYYDKDFNNEADTPDNFQSRRPNTSFCFLDIRSPGLGDTAMYLCATSRDSGRGLARTGELFFGEGSRLTVL.